Each of the 14 T cell receptor beta chains below was sequenced from the same sample in a study of graft-versus-host responses after intestinal transplantation. Using immunoSEQ multiplex PCR, the repertoire was profiled, and TCRdb retains in-frame clones only, with some absent. Here the sample spans around 93,000 clones, 75% to 95% being singletons. Their cognate antigens are unknown. The sample was unstimulated CD8+ T cells sorted from spleen or lymph node cells, taken before intestinal transplant. These receptors were collected from a human donor who received an intestinal transplant.

The CDR3 DNA is TGTGCCAGCAGTGCCAGGACTAGCGTCACAGATACGCAGTATTTT. Its translation is CASSARTSVTDTQYF. The chain uses TRBV6-1 and TRBJ2-3, with 9 bases that match TRBD2. CDR1 is MNHNS and CDR2 is SASEGT in the germline V gene. The trim removed 4 bases at V and 2 bases at J, leaving 4 bases unmatched. This CDR3 is 15 amino acids long.

Here the CDR3 DNA reads TGCGCCAGCAGTGAGCGGTGGGAAAATGAGCAGTTCTTC. Translating it yields CASSERWENEQFF. The chain recombines TRBV10-1 with TRBJ2-1, with D uncertain. With 2 bases removed from V and 7 bases from J, the gap between germline ends came to 9 bases. CDR3 length: 13 amino acids. Germline-derived CDR1 and CDR2 are WNHNN and SYGVQD (reference sequence).

This chain joins TRBV29-1 and TRBJ1-2; possible D gene TRBD1, 5 bases. The CDR3 totals 13 residues. Germline assignment: CDR1 SQVTM and CDR2 ANQGSEA. The V end lost 7 bases, the J end lost 7 bases, and 19 bases lay between the germline ends. In DNA, the CDR3 is TGCAGCGCTAAGACAGCCTCCTTAGGTGGCTACACCTTC. Its translation is CSAKTASLGGYTF.

J is TRBJ2-1 and V is TRBV19, with TRBD2 identical over 8 bases. Germline V lookup: CDR1 LNHDA, CDR2 SQIVND (reference sequence). There are 15 residues in the CDR3. V dropped 5 bases and J dropped 0; count of bases not matched to a gene: 3. The CDR3, as DNA: TGTGCCAGTAGTCAAAGCGGGAGCTCCTACAATGAGCAGTTCTTC. This sequence encodes CASSQSGSSYNEQFF.

The CDR3 region is CASSYSTGGDEQYF. As DNA, the CDR3 is TGTGCCAGCAGTTACTCGACAGGGGGCGACGAGCAGTACTTC. The chain couples TRBV6-6 to TRBJ2-7; 10 bases agree with TRBD1. CDR3 length equals 14 residues. Germline lookup yields CDR1 MNHNY and CDR2 SVGAGI (reference sequence). The V and J ends lost 0 bases and 5 bases, in that order; junction bases with no gene match: 1.

This rearrangement joins TRBV6-5 to TRBJ2-1, with 9 positions matching TRBD2. Germline assignment: CDR1 MNHEY and CDR2 SVGAGI. The length of the CDR3 is 14 residues. Trimming at V came to 10 bases and at J to 10 bases, leaving 14 bases not matched to a gene. CDR3 residues: CANRPGGGAHEQFF. CDR3 nucleotides: TGTGCCAATCGACCTGGCGGGGGGGCCCACGAGCAGTTCTTC.

V and J are TRBV27 and TRBJ1-1; no definite D call. CDR1 is MNHEY and CDR2 is SMNVEV in the germline V gene (reference sequence). V was cut by 5 bases and J by 0 bases, with 16 bases left in between. The CDR3 is 16 residues long. The CDR3 DNA reads as TGTGCCAGCAGTCCTCTGGACGGAGTGATGAACACTGAAGCTTTCTTT. The encoded protein is CASSPLDGVMNTEAFF.

DNA for the CDR3: TGTGCCAGCAGCTTGGTGCCGGACGAGCAGTACTTC. Encoded protein: CASSLVPDEQYF. The chain couples TRBV5-6 to TRBJ2-7; D not certain. The germline CDR1 and CDR2 sequences are SGHDT and YYEEEE. CDR3 length: 12 amino acids. Trimming cost V 0 bases and J 5 bases, with 6 bases left between them.

The V gene is TRBV9, the J gene TRBJ2-1, with D uncertain. Germline V gene data show CDR1 as SGDLS and CDR2 as YYNGEE. The CDR3 has 12 residues. Between the trimmed V and J ends, which lost 0 bases and 3 bases, there was a span of 1 base. CDR3 in DNA: TGTGCCAGCAGCGTAGTCTACAATGAGCAGTTCTTC. It codes for CASSVVYNEQFF.

V gene TRBV27 combines with J gene TRBJ2-1, with 11 bases identical to TRBD2. Germline V gene sequence: CDR1 MNHEY, CDR2 SMNVEV (reference sequence). The CDR3 extends over 15 amino acids. V lost 3 bases to trimming and J lost 7 bases; unmatched junction nucleotides: 5. The CDR3 nucleotides read TGTGCCAGCAGTTTGACACTAGCGGGAGTGAATGAGCAGTTCTTC. It codes for CASSLTLAGVNEQFF.

As for this clone: Other nucleotide sequences from this sample produce the same CDR3. The J gene is TRBJ2-3, the V gene TRBV9, with D possibly matching TRBD1 (5 bases). The germline V gene encodes CDR1 SGDLS and CDR2 YYNGEE. The CDR3 length is 14 residues. V lost 0 bases and J 0 bases, leaving 5 bases between the germline ends. The CDR3 protein is CASSVEGSTDTQYF. Written as DNA, the CDR3 is TGTGCCAGCAGCGTAGAGGGGAGCACAGATACGCAGTATTTT.

This clone occurred once. This rearrangement joins TRBV7-9 to TRBJ1-2; D may be TRBD1 (5 bases). V lost 3 bases and J lost 3, with 11 bases in between. The CDR3 contains 14 residues. The germline gives CDR1 SEHNR, CDR2 FQNEAQ (reference sequence). The CDR3 protein is CASSFSGTYYGYTF. The DNA for the CDR3 is TGTGCCAGCAGCTTCTCAGGGACCTACTATGGCTACACCTTC.

This chain connects TRBV7-6 to TRBJ1-3; 9 bases line up with TRBD1. This CDR3 spans 18 amino acids. The V gene's germline CDR1 is SGHVS and CDR2 FNYEAQ. Trimming at V came to 5 bases and at J to 1 base, leaving 12 bases not matched to a gene. This CDR3 reads CASSPQPPQGASGNTIYF. The CDR3 coding sequence is TGTGCCAGCAGCCCACAGCCCCCACAGGGGGCTTCTGGAAACACCATATATTTT.

The chain combines TRBV5-5 with TRBJ2-7; 13 bases are shared with TRBD2. The CDR3 spans 14 residues. With 6 bases clipped from V and 3 bases from J, the junction kept 3 bases outside the gene matches. Per germline, CDR1 SGHKS and CDR2 YYEKEE (reference sequence). The CDR3 spells CASTWTSGGYEQYF. CDR3 nucleotide sequence: TGTGCCAGCACCTGGACTAGCGGGGGCTACGAGCAGTACTTC.